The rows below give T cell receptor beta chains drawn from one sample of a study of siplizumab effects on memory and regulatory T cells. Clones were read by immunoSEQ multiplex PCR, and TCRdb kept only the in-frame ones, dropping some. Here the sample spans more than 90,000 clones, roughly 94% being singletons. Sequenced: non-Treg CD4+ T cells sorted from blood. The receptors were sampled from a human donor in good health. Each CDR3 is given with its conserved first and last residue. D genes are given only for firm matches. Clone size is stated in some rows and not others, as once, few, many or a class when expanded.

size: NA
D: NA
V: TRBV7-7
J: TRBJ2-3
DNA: TGTGCCAGCAGCGCCGTAGGCACAGATACGCAGTATTTT
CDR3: CASSAVGTDTQYF

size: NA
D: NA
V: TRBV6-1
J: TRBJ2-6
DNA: TGTGCCAGCACCCGAACAAGATCTGGGGCCAACGTCCTGACTTTC
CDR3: CASTRTRSGANVLTF

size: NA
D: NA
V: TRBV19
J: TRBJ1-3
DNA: TGTGCCAGTAGCGAACAGGGAAGGACTGGAAACACCATATATTTT
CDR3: CASSEQGRTGNTIYF

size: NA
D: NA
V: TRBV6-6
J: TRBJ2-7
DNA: TGTGCCAGCAGCCACGACCCTAACCTCCTCTACGAGCAGTACTTC
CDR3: CASSHDPNLLYEQYF

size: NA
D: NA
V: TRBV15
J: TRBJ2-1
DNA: TGTGCCACCAGCAGAGAGAGGAGTAATAATGAGCAGTTCTTC
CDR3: CATSRERSNNEQFF

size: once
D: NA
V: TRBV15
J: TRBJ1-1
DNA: TGTGCCACCAGACTCCGGGGGGGCGCAATGGTGACTGAAGCTTTCTTT
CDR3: CATRLRGGAMVTEAFF

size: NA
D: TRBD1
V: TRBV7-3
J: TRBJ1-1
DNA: TGTGCCAGCAGCTTGTCCCGGGACAGGGAAGCTTTCTTT
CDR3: CASSLSRDREAFF

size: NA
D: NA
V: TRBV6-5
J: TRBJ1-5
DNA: TGTGCCAGCAGCGAAACAGGGTTAAATCAGCCCCAGCATTTT
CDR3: CASSETGLNQPQHF

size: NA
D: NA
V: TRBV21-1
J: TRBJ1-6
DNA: TGTGCCAGCAGCAAAGTAATTGGTGATTCACCCCTCCACTTT
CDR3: CASSKVIGDSPLHF

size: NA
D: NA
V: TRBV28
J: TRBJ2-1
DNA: TGTGCCAGCAGCTCCGGCGTGGGCTCCTACAATGAGCAGTTCTTC
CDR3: CASSSGVGSYNEQFF

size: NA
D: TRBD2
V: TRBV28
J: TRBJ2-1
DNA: TGTGCCAGCAGTTTTGTGACTAGCGGGGGTGAGCAGTTCTTC
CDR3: CASSFVTSGGEQFF

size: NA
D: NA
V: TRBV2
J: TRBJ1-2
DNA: TGTGCCAGCAAGGACACGCTTTACTATGGCTACACCTTC
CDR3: CASKDTLYYGYTF

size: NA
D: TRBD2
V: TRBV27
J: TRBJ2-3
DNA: TGTGCCTCTTCAGGGTGGGGGGGGGATACGCAGTATTTT
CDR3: CASSGWGGDTQYF

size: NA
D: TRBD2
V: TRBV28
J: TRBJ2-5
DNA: TGTGCCAGCAGTTATAGCGGGGCTCGAAGGACCCAGTACTTC
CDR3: CASSYSGARRTQYF

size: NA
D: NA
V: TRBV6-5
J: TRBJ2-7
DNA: TGTGCCAGCAGCCTTGAGCGGAAACCTTCCTACGAGCAGTACTTC
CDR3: CASSLERKPSYEQYF

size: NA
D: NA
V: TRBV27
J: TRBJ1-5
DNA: TGTGCCAGCAGTTTTTCGGACGGACCCAATCAGCCCCAGCATTTT
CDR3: CASSFSDGPNQPQHF